The clone carrying this T cell receptor beta chain has a handful of counts. What it binds is unknown. The data originate from a study of cytomegalovirus exposure and HLA in healthy donors. Across the study: Around 80 million unique TCR sequences came from HLA-typed donors in an early release. Points from the study as a whole: A later examination showed that TCR association rates differed by HLA locus, with DRB1 most and HLA-C fewest. An analysis was carried out later, and it reportedly showed fewer N-insertions in an Asian-associated ancestry cluster than the approximately 700-donor mean.

V was pared by 6 bases and J by 3 bases, with 14 bases between. The CDR3 loop spans 14 amino acids. CDR1 and CDR2 from the germline V gene are SGHNT and YYREEE (reference sequence). The PCR contained 60 Vbeta and 13 Jbeta primers. Data came from immunoSEQ multiplex PCR; TCRdb stores just in-frame clones and leaves some out. This sample carries about 120,000 clones, 75% to 90% of them seen once, and the ten largest clones take approximately 2%. The gene calls are TRBV5-4 and TRBJ2-3, with a tentative D call TRBD2 (6 bases). The source of this sequence is a man aged 35 to 55 in good health and CMV-seronegative. Material for sequencing was PBMCs. Here the CDR3 reads CASKDGGATDTQYF. The CDR3 nucleotides are TGTGCCAGCAAAGATGGAGGGGCAACAGATACGCAGTATTTT. Full variable domain (rest looked up from reference TRBV5-4 and TRBJ2-3): ETGVTQSPTHLIKTRGQQVTLRCSSQSGHNTVSWYQQALGQGPQFIFQYYREEENGRGNFPPRFSGLQFPNYSSELNVNALELDDSALYLCASKDGGATDTQYFGPGTRLTVL.